This TCR beta chain was captured by sequencing in a study of monozygotic twins with cystic fibrosis. Germline V gene sequence: CDR1 KGHSH, CDR2 LQKENI. This CDR3 is built from 15 residues. V trimming: 3 bases; J trimming: 5 bases; junction bases outside the gene matches: 4. Using immunoSEQ multiplex PCR, the repertoire was profiled, and TCRdb retains in-frame clones only, with some absent. The sample has over 30,000 clones, roughly three fifths seen once. The study's findings and limits: Clonality was generally low (median roughly 0.0095), higher in the most severe patients. Unrelated CF individuals shared fewer identical clonotypes than monozygotic CF twins.

As concerns this clone: Antigen: not known.

The TCR comes from a girl aged 10 to 17 with cystic fibrosis. The sample was blood. The V gene is TRBV18, the J gene TRBJ2-2; TRBD1 agrees at 9 bases. The CDR3 is CASSPTGTGTGELFF. As DNA, the CDR3 is TGTGCCAGCTCACCTACCGGGACAGGGACCGGGGAGCTGTTTTTT.